The 21 T cell receptor beta chains listed next were all sequenced from one sample in a study of cytotoxic CD8 clonotypes in ibrutinib-treated CLL. Data came from immunoSEQ multiplex PCR; TCRdb stores just in-frame clones and leaves some out. The data show 60,000 or so clones, 45% to 65% seen once. The sequencing here drew on PBMCs, taken after 12 months of ibrutinib treatment. The receptors derive from a human donor with chronic lymphocytic leukemia.

This clone was seen a few times. The chain recombines TRBV27 with TRBJ1-1, with D tentatively TRBD1 (5 bases). Per germline, CDR1 MNHEY and CDR2 SMNVEV (reference sequence). Trimming cost V 2 bases and J 11 bases, with 21 bases left between them. The CDR3 extends over 15 amino acids. The CDR3 coding sequence is TGTGCCAGCAGTTTACAAAAGGGACCCCGTGGAAGCGCTTTCTTT. Its protein is CASSLQKGPRGSAFF.

The chain carries TRBV7-6 and TRBJ2-7, with D tentatively TRBD2 (5 bases). CDR1 is SGHVS and CDR2 is FNYEAQ in the germline V gene. V was shortened by 1 base and J by 3 bases, with 13 bases between the two germline ends. The CDR3 runs to 15 residues. CDR3 protein: CASSLGASGNYEQYF. CDR3 nucleotide sequence: TGTGCCAGCAGCTTAGGAGCTTCGGGGAACTACGAGCAGTACTTC.

This clone was seen more than once but under ten times. CDR3: CASSIAERETQYF. The CDR3 region has the DNA TGTGCCAGTAGTATCGCGGAGAGGGAGACCCAGTACTTC. The chain employs TRBV19 and TRBJ2-5; D not certain. With 3 bases removed from V and 5 bases from J, the gap between germline ends came to 10 bases. Germline assignment: CDR1 LNHDA and CDR2 SQIVND (reference sequence). This CDR3 has 13 amino acids.

This sequence joins TRBV5-1 and TRBJ2-7; no clear D. Per germline, CDR1 SGHRS and CDR2 YFSETQ. This CDR3 has 14 amino acids. V lost 0 bases to trimming and J lost 1 base, with 8 bases between them. The DNA for the CDR3 is TGCGCCAGCAGCTTGGACTATCCTTCCTACGAGCAGTACTTC. This translates into CASSLDYPSYEQYF.

This chain links TRBV11-2 with TRBJ2-7; 9 bases are a match to TRBD2. CDR3 length: 14 residues. V lost 3 bases, J lost 4 bases, and 4 bases stayed unmatched. CDR1 is SGHAT, CDR2 FQNNGV, per germline. The CDR3 spells CASSLAGGRYEQYF. The DNA of the CDR3 is TGTGCCAGCAGCTTGGCGGGAGGGAGGTACGAGCAGTACTTC.

J is TRBJ1-1 and V is TRBV5-1, with TRBD1 matching 7 bases. Per the germline V gene, CDR1 is SGHRS and CDR2 is YFSETQ. Trimming cost V 2 bases and J 5 bases; bases outside gene matches: 6. This CDR3 is built from 14 residues. This CDR3 reads CASSLGGGGTEAFF. CDR3 sequence (DNA): TGCGCCAGCAGCTTAGGAGGGGGCGGGACTGAAGCTTTCTTT.

The J gene is TRBJ2-1, the V gene TRBV5-6, with 13 bases identical to TRBD2. The V segment lost 2 bases and the J segment 7 bases; nucleotides outside the gene matches: 6. CDR1 is SGHDT, CDR2 YYEEEE, per germline. The CDR3 is made up of 16 amino acids. CDR3 in amino acids: CASSFPGLAGANEQFF. The CDR3 region has the DNA TGTGCCAGCAGCTTCCCTGGACTAGCGGGGGCAAATGAGCAGTTCTTC.

The rearrangement links TRBV5-6 to TRBJ2-5; possible D gene TRBD2, 5 bases. The germline gives CDR1 SGHDT, CDR2 YYEEEE. The V end lost 4 bases, the J end lost 1 base, and 11 bases lay between the germline ends. The CDR3 runs to 14 residues. CDR3 coding DNA: TGTGCCAGCAGCCCTGCAGGAGGCCAAGAGACCCAGTACTTC. Translation gives CASSPAGGQETQYF.

This clone was seen a single time. This chain joins TRBV19 and TRBJ2-5; TRBD2 aligns across 10 bases. The CDR3 is 20 residues long. CDR1 is LNHDA and CDR2 is SQIVND in the germline V gene (reference sequence). V shed 6 bases and J 1 base; nucleotides not matched to a gene: 20. CDR3: CASSKVLLGVAGGLQETQYF. The CDR3, as DNA: TGTGCCAGTAGCAAAGTATTATTAGGAGTAGCGGGGGGCCTCCAAGAGACCCAGTACTTC.

This chain joins TRBV19 and TRBJ2-2; 9 bases match TRBD1. Trimming at V came to 5 bases and at J to 5 bases, leaving 9 bases not matched to a gene. The CDR3 has 16 residues. CDR1 and CDR2 (germline): LNHDA, SQIVND (reference sequence). The DNA for the CDR3 is TGTGCCAGTAGTCCGCGGACAGGGGTCGGAACCGGGGAGCTGTTTTTT. It encodes CASSPRTGVGTGELFF.

The rearrangement uses TRBV28 and TRBJ2-7; TRBD1 agrees at 9 bases. This CDR3 has 15 residues. Germline assignment: CDR1 MDHEN and CDR2 SYDVKM. Losses at the gene ends were 5 bases for V and 6 bases for J; bases not matched to a gene: 11. CDR3 DNA sequence: TGTGCCAGCAGTGGGACAGGGAGGGGTTACTCCGAGCAGTACTTC. Translated, it gives CASSGTGRGYSEQYF.

J is TRBJ2-1 and V is TRBV7-6; no clear D. CDR1 is SGHVS and CDR2 is FNYEAQ in the germline V gene. The CDR3 runs to 11 residues. The V end was cut by 8 bases, the J end by 9 bases, with 11 bases between. The CDR3 spells CASASPTEQFF. The CDR3 region has the DNA TGTGCCAGCGCTTCCCCAACTGAGCAGTTCTTC. Full variable domain (missing parts from reference TRBV7-6 and TRBJ2-1): GAGVSQSPRYKVTKRGQDVALRCDPISGHVSLYWYRQALGQGPEFLTYFNYEAQQDKSGLPNDRFSAERPEGSISTLTIQRTEQRDSAMYRCASASPTEQFFGPGTRLTVL.

The rearrangement uses TRBV2 and TRBJ2-2; the D gene could be TRBD1 or TRBD2 (5 bases each). CDR1 and CDR2 from the germline V gene are SNHLY and FYNNEI. This CDR3 region has 14 residues. Trimming stripped 5 bases from V and 7 bases from J, with 14 bases between. The CDR3 bases are TGTGCCAGCAGTCTAAACCGGGGCTACGGGGAGCTGTTTTTT. As protein: CASSLNRGYGELFF.

The chain uses TRBV7-8 and TRBJ1-1; tentative D call: TRBD1 (5 bases). Trimming took 7 bases from V and 13 from J, leaving 22 bases between them. Germline values: CDR1 SGHVS, CDR2 FQNEAQ. The CDR3 is made up of 13 amino acids. The CDR3, as DNA: TGTGCCAGCATCCAGTTGCCGGGGGAAGAGGGTTTCTTT. As protein: CASIQLPGEEGFF.

The J gene is TRBJ1-1, the V gene TRBV27, with D perhaps matching TRBD1 (5 bases). Germline-derived CDR1 and CDR2 are MNHEY and SMNVEV (reference sequence). The V and J ends lost 6 bases and 1 base respectively, with 15 bases between them. CDR3 length: 15 residues. The CDR3 nucleotides read TGTGCCAGCAGGACGGGGGGACTCTCGAACACTGAAGCTTTCTTT. Its translation: CASRTGGLSNTEAFF.

This clone was counted only a few times. This chain links TRBV6-5 with TRBJ2-2; 8 bases fit TRBD1. This CDR3 is 13 amino acids long. V trimming: 6 bases; J trimming: 5 bases; junction bases outside the gene matches: 2. Germline CDR1 MNHEY, CDR2 SVGAGI. The CDR3 DNA sequence: TGTGCCAGCAGAAGACAGGGGACCGGGGAGCTGTTTTTT. This codes for CASRRQGTGELFF.

The rearrangement uses TRBV27 and TRBJ1-2; D is undetermined. Looked up from germline, CDR1 is MNHEY and CDR2 is SMNVEV (reference sequence). There are 13 residues in the CDR3. Trimming cost V 3 bases and J 7 bases, with 12 bases left between them. The CDR3 here is CASSLALGAGYTF. The CDR3 DNA follows: TGTGCCAGCAGTTTGGCTCTCGGCGCTGGCTACACCTTC.

V usage is TRBV2 and J usage is TRBJ2-4, with TRBD1 matching over 10 bases. The CDR3 runs to 14 residues. J lost 2 bases, V lost 10 bases, and 5 bases had no gene match. CDR1 is SNHLY, CDR2 FYNNEI, per germline. The CDR3 bases are TGTGCCACAAGACAGGGGGCGACCAAAAACATTCAGTACTTC. It specifies CATRQGATKNIQYF. Combining the CDR3 with reference TRBV2 and TRBJ2-4 gives the whole variable domain EPEVTQTPSHQVTQMGQEVILRCVPISNHLYFYWYRQILGQKVEFLVSFYNNEISEKSEIFDDQFSVERPDGSNFTLKIRSTKLEDSAMYFCATRQGATKNIQYFGAGTRLSVL.

This clone was detected once. For the CDR3, the DNA is TGTGCCAGCAGTTACCGAGCGGTGACTGGGGCCAACGTCCTGACTTTC. It specifies CASSYRAVTGANVLTF. V gene TRBV6-5 combines with J gene TRBJ2-6; D is possibly TRBD2 (5 bases). This CDR3 has 16 amino acids. The germline V gene has CDR1 MNHEY and CDR2 SVGAGI. The V and J ends lost 2 bases and 2 bases respectively, with 10 bases between them.

This clone turned up a few times. V is TRBV2 and J is TRBJ2-7, with D possibly TRBD1 on 6 matching bases. V lost 4 bases and J lost 2, with 6 bases in between. CDR3 length: 12 residues. Germline V gene sequence: CDR1 SNHLY, CDR2 FYNNEI. CDR3 sequence: CASSGQAYEQYV. CDR3 bases: TGTGCCAGCAGTGGACAGGCCTACGAGCAGTACGTC.

The rearrangement joins TRBV19 to TRBJ2-7, with D possibly called TRBD1 or TRBD2 (5 bases each). The CDR3 spans 14 residues. CDR1 LNHDA and CDR2 SQIVND come from the germline V gene (reference sequence). V lost 2 bases and J lost 3, with 11 bases in between. The CDR3 nucleotides read TGTGCCAGTAGTATACGCACGGGGCTCTACGAGCAGTACTTC. It is translated as CASSIRTGLYEQYF.